The 17 T cell receptor beta chains below all came from one sample that was sequenced in a study of OX40 agonist ivuxolimab in advanced cancers. Clones were read by immunoSEQ multiplex PCR, and TCRdb kept only the in-frame ones, dropping some. The sample contains around 41,000 clones, 80% to 90% of which appear only once. The sample consisted of CD4+ or CD8+ T cells sorted from blood, taken in a trial of the OX40 agonist ivuxolimab. Every receptor here comes from an adult with an advanced solid tumor such as melanoma, head and neck, liver or kidney cancer.

The chain employs TRBV28 and TRBJ1-2; the D gene is possibly TRBD1 (5 bases). The CDR3 totals 13 residues. V lost 5 bases to trimming and J lost 8 bases, with 15 bases between them. CDR1 MDHEN and CDR2 SYDVKM come from the germline V gene. For the CDR3, the DNA is TGTGCCAGCAGTCCCAGACAGAGGAACGGCTACACCTTC. Residues: CASSPRQRNGYTF.

This sequence joins TRBV7-9 and TRBJ2-7; tentatively, D is TRBD2 (5 bases). CDR1 is SEHNR and CDR2 is FQNEAQ in the germline V gene (reference sequence). The CDR3 has 13 residues. Trimming stripped 4 bases from V and 6 bases from J, with 13 bases between. CDR3 nucleotides: TGTGCCAGCAGCTCCCAGTCGGGGAGCGAGCAGTACTTC. Protein: CASSSQSGSEQYF.

The rearrangement uses TRBV4-1 and TRBJ2-3; 7 positions match TRBD1. The CDR3 length is 15 residues. V shed 2 bases and J 2 bases; nucleotides not matched to a gene: 4. The germline gives CDR1 MGHRA, CDR2 YSYEKL. This CDR3 is CASSQRDSYTDTQYF. As DNA, the CDR3 is TGCGCCAGCAGCCAAAGGGACAGTTACACAGATACGCAGTATTTT.

The chain joins TRBV11-3 to TRBJ2-5; D call uncertain. Germline CDR1 is SGHNT and CDR2 is YENEEA. The CDR3 is 13 residues long. V lost 1 base, J lost 4 bases, and 7 bases lay in between. In DNA form, the CDR3 reads TGTGCCAGCAGCTTAGGGACGGGAGAGACCCAGTACTTC. Translating gives CASSLGTGETQYF.

The chain recombines TRBV30 with TRBJ2-6; no clear D gene. V was cut by 2 bases and J by 4 bases, with 9 bases left in between. CDR1 GTSNPN and CDR2 SVGIG come from the germline V gene (reference sequence). The CDR3 has 14 amino acids. CDR3 sequence reads: CAWSPGLGANVLTF. The CDR3, as DNA: TGTGCCTGGAGTCCTGGGCTAGGGGCCAACGTCCTGACTTTC.

This clone was seen a single time. This chain joins TRBV9 and TRBJ1-5; possibly TRBD1 for D (5 bases). The CDR3 length is 14 residues. Germline V CDR1 and CDR2: SGDLS, YYNGEE. Between the trimmed V and J ends, which lost 0 bases and 9 bases, there was a span of 13 bases. The chain's CDR3 is CASSVGGYGWPQHF. Here the CDR3 DNA reads TGTGCCAGCAGCGTAGGGGGGTACGGGTGGCCCCAGCATTTT.

This chain uses TRBV5-5 with TRBJ2-5; D unclear. The CDR3 contains 16 residues. Germline V gives CDR1 SGHKS, CDR2 YYEKEE (reference sequence). V lost 3 bases and J lost 2, with 17 bases in between. The CDR3 DNA is TGTGCCAGCAGCTCTATACCTAACCCCCTGCAAGAGACCCAGTACTTC. It translates to CASSSIPNPLQETQYF.

The chain joins TRBV7-9 to TRBJ2-7; either TRBD1 or TRBD2 may fit D (5 bases each). V gave up 1 base and J gave up 2 bases, with 12 bases separating them. The CDR3 has 15 residues. CDR1 SEHNR and CDR2 FQNEAQ come from the germline V gene (reference sequence). CDR3 nucleotide sequence: TGTGCCAGCAGCTTAGGCGTTGAGGGGCCCTACGAGCAGTACTTC. It encodes CASSLGVEGPYEQYF.

The rearrangement links TRBV7-9 to TRBJ2-5; 7 bases map to TRBD1. With V trimmed by 1 base and J by 1 base, 3 bases remained unmatched. This CDR3 region has 15 residues. CDR1 and CDR2 (germline): SEHNR, FQNEAQ (reference sequence). CDR3 residues: CASSLGWDSQETQYF. Here the CDR3 DNA reads TGTGCCAGCAGCTTAGGATGGGACAGCCAAGAGACCCAGTACTTC.

The chain joins TRBV7-3 to TRBJ2-5, with D unresolved. CDR3 length equals 13 residues. Germline CDR1 is SGHTA and CDR2 is FQGTGA. Trimming took off 5 bases at V and 4 bases at J, with 11 bases between the two ends. The CDR3 coding sequence is TGTGCCAGCAGCAAAGGGATTTTAGAGACCCAGTACTTC. Its translation is CASSKGILETQYF.

The chain is built from TRBV28 and TRBJ1-1; weak D call: TRBD1 (5 bases). Germline values: CDR1 MDHEN, CDR2 SYDVKM. The CDR3 is 14 amino acids. V shed 7 bases and J shed 2 bases, with 14 bases lying between them. CDR3 nucleotide sequence: TGTGCCAGCACCCAGGGTGTAATCAACACTGAAGCTTTCTTT. Amino acid sequence: CASTQGVINTEAFF.

The chain carries TRBV7-2 and TRBJ2-6; D is unclear. The V and J ends lost 2 bases and 4 bases respectively, with 9 bases between them. The CDR3 is made up of 15 amino acids. Germline V gene sequence: CDR1 SGHTA, CDR2 FQGNSA. The CDR3 loop is CASSLMGSGANVLTF. DNA of the CDR3: TGTGCCAGCAGCTTAATGGGGTCCGGGGCCAACGTCCTGACTTTC.

The rearrangement joins TRBV30 to TRBJ1-1; the D gene is possibly TRBD1 (6 bases). This CDR3 comprises 13 residues. Germline V CDR1 and CDR2: GTSNPN, SVGIG (reference sequence). Between the trimmed V and J ends, which lost 4 bases and 1 base, there was a span of 10 bases. CDR3 nucleotide sequence: TGTGCCTGGAATTTACAGGGGAACACTGAAGCTTTCTTT. Translated: CAWNLQGNTEAFF.

This clone was seen more than once but under ten times. The V gene is TRBV2, the J gene TRBJ1-5, with D tentatively TRBD1 (5 bases). V was clipped by 4 bases and J by 7 bases, with 17 bases between them. Germline CDR1 and CDR2: SNHLY and FYNNEI. The CDR3 sequence is 15 residues long. CDR3 sequence (DNA): TGTGCCAGCAGTGTGGGCGAGGGGTCTGGGCAGCCCCAGCATTTT. Translated: CASSVGEGSGQPQHF.

This chain uses TRBV28 with TRBJ1-2; 9 bases align to TRBD1. Germline V lookup: CDR1 MDHEN, CDR2 SYDVKM. The CDR3 length is 15 residues. The trim removed 6 bases at V and 3 bases at J, leaving 8 bases unmatched. The CDR3 is CASRTGGGSYYGYTF. The CDR3 nucleotides read TGTGCCAGCAGGACAGGGGGGGGGAGCTACTATGGCTACACCTTC.

This sequence joins TRBV29-1 and TRBJ2-5, with TRBD2 as a possible D gene (5 bases). There are 12 residues in the CDR3. The germline V and J ends were trimmed by 6 bases and 5 bases, with 13 bases remaining between them. CDR1 is SQVTM, CDR2 ANQGSEA, per germline. The CDR3 DNA follows: TGCAGCGTCCCCCGGGGTGGGGAGACCCAGTACTTC. Translating it yields CSVPRGGETQYF.

The chain carries TRBV9 and TRBJ2-1, with 8 nucleotides matching TRBD2. The J segment lost 5 bases and the V segment lost 0 bases, leaving 7 bases of the junction unmatched. From germline, CDR1 is SGDLS and CDR2 YYNGEE. CDR3 length: 16 residues. As DNA, the CDR3 is TGTGCCAGCAGCGTAGCGGTACTAGCGGCGGACAATGAGCAGTTCTTC. Its protein product is CASSVAVLAADNEQFF.